This paragraph covers one T cell receptor (beta chain) sequence. Its antigen is still unknown. A much larger clone lies a single base off, so this may be a read error. Researchers built TCR beta libraries using quantitative 5'-RACE with molecular barcodes. TCRdb re-derived calls from the 5' RACE reads in MiXCR, one entry per CDR3 protein. This sample carries fewer than 550,000 distinct CDR3 sequences, approximately 5.3% of them seen once, and the ten largest clones take 3.5%. In germline, CDR1 is MNHEY, CDR2 SVGAGI. V gave up 5 bases and J gave up 6 bases, with 11 bases separating them. There are 13 residues in the CDR3. This entry comes from a study of CD8 T cells in ankylosing spondylitis. The study's findings and limits: Earlier authors reported some of these motif variants in reactive arthritis synovial fluid and blood. Apparently characteristic of ankylosing spondylitis blood was a TCR beta motif (about 8 highly homologous variants).

The chain has TRBV6-5 and TRBJ2-1; perhaps TRBD2 as D (6 bases). The origin of this receptor is a male donor with ankylosing spondylitis. Sequencing used blood, either unsorted or a sorted T cell fraction (not recorded which). The CDR3 loop reads CASSHGGFNEQFF. DNA for the CDR3: TGTGCCAGCAGTCACGGAGGGTTCAATGAGCAGTTCTTC.